One sample yielded the 16 T cell receptor beta chains listed below, sequenced in a study of beta chain features in type 1 diabetes. General study findings and limits: TCRB CDR3s were moderately but significantly shorter in Type 1 diabetes patients in all four CD4+ subsets.

Sequencing targeted expressed TCRB transcripts, as all isolated RNA had been reverse transcribed. TCRdb keeps only in-frame clones here, not all; method: immunoSEQ multiplex PCR. The sample gives 40,000 or so clones, 65% to 70% of which show up once; more than 2% is in the top ten. No antigen has been identified for these receptors. Sequenced sample: Tregs from blood. These receptors were collected from a woman aged 18-29 years with type 1 diabetes.

CDR3 coding DNA: TGTGCCATCAGTGAGTCGGGGCCCGGAAAGTGGCTGGGTGAGCAGTTCTTC. Translated: CAISESGPGKWLGEQFF. The chain uses TRBV10-3 and TRBJ2-1; D possibly corresponds to TRBD1 (5 bases). V lost 0 bases, J lost 9 bases, and 21 bases lay in between. The CDR3 is 17 residues long. Germline V lookup: CDR1 ENHRY, CDR2 SYGVKD.

This clone has a handful of counts. The rearrangement joins TRBV7-3 to TRBJ2-1; no definite D call. The CDR3 length is 14 residues. V was clipped by 4 bases and J by 4 bases, with 11 bases between them. The germline V gene has CDR1 SGHTA and CDR2 FQGTGA. The CDR3 nucleotides read TGTGCCAGCAGCTCAGGTAACAAATACAATGAGCAGTTCTTC. As protein: CASSSGNKYNEQFF. Combining the CDR3 with reference TRBV7-3 and TRBJ2-1 gives the whole variable domain GAGVSQTPSNKVTEKGKYVELRCDPISGHTALYWYRQSLGQGPEFLIYFQGTGAADDSGLPNDRFFAVRPEGSVSTLKIQRTERGDSAVYLCASSSGNKYNEQFFGPGTRLTVL.

This rearrangement joins TRBV28 to TRBJ1-5; the D gene is possibly TRBD1 (6 bases). Germline V gene sequence: CDR1 MDHEN, CDR2 SYDVKM. Between the trimmed V and J ends, which lost 6 bases and 7 bases, there was a span of 7 bases. This CDR3 comprises 11 residues. The CDR3 nucleotides read TGTGCCAGCAGACAGGGACAGCCCCAGCATTTT. This sequence encodes CASRQGQPQHF.

The rearrangement links TRBV11-2 to TRBJ2-3, with 7 nucleotides matching TRBD2. Germline values: CDR1 SGHAT, CDR2 FQNNGV. CDR3 length: 18 residues. The junction had 12 bases not matched to a gene; V was cut back by 3 bases and J by 0 bases. The CDR3 nucleotides read TGTGCCAGCAGCTTCCCCGTTAGGGTAGCGGGCAGCACAGATACGCAGTATTTT. This sequence encodes CASSFPVRVAGSTDTQYF.

V gene TRBV7-2 combines with J gene TRBJ2-1, with a possible D match to TRBD1 (5 bases). V lost 1 base, J lost 6 bases, and 19 bases lay in between. This CDR3 comprises 17 residues. Germline V gene lookup returns CDR1 SGHTA and CDR2 FQGNSA. The CDR3 DNA reads as TGTGCCAGCAGCTTAGTTCAGGGAAGGGGTGGGATCAATGAGCAGTTCTTC. This codes for CASSLVQGRGGINEQFF.

V gene TRBV18 combines with J gene TRBJ2-7; TRBD1 matches 12 bases. CDR3 size: 14 residues. With V trimmed by 5 bases and J by 3 bases, 2 bases remained unmatched. Germline-derived CDR1 and CDR2 are KGHSH and LQKENI. The CDR3 nucleotides are TGTGCCAGCTCAGGGACAGGGGGCTTCTACGAGCAGTACTTC. Amino acids: CASSGTGGFYEQYF. The full variable domain, in which reference TRBV18 and TRBJ2-7 provide the parts outside the CDR3, is NAGVMQNPRHLVRRRGQEARLRCSPMKGHSHVYWYRQLPEEGLKFMVYLQKENIIDESGMPKERFSAEFPKEGPSILRIQQVVRGDSAAYFCASSGTGGFYEQYFGPGTRLTVT.

The chain couples TRBV6-1 to TRBJ2-7; D is possibly TRBD2 (5 bases). V was cut by 7 bases and J by 6 bases, with 16 bases left in between. Germline CDR1 and CDR2: MNHNS and SASEGT. The CDR3 is 13 amino acids. The CDR3 region has the DNA TGTGCCAGCAACAGAGGGATGGTACGCGAGCAGTACTTC. It translates to CASNRGMVREQYF.

The gene calls are TRBV19 and TRBJ1-5; 7 nucleotides line up with TRBD1. This CDR3 contains 14 residues. The V gene's germline CDR1 is LNHDA and CDR2 SQIVND (reference sequence). Trimming took 7 bases from V and 5 from J; bases not matched to a gene: 8. The CDR3 DNA is TGTGCCAGTACCCCCTGGGACAGAGATCAGCCCCAGCATTTT. Amino acids: CASTPWDRDQPQHF.

DNA of the CDR3: TGCAGCGTTGAAGATAGTAAGCATGGACAAGCTAGATACCAGTACTTC. Translating it yields CSVEDSKHGQARYQYF. This chain links TRBV29-1 with TRBJ2-7; D might be TRBD1 (5 bases). Germline V gene data show CDR1 as SQVTM and CDR2 as ANQGSEA. Trimming removed 0 bases from V and 10 bases from J, with 25 bases in between. The length of the CDR3 is 16 residues.

This chain connects TRBV10-2 to TRBJ2-1, with TRBD2 identical over 13 bases. This CDR3 has 13 residues. J gave up 9 bases and V 5 bases, and 1 base lay outside the gene matches. CDR1 is WSHSY and CDR2 is SAAADI in the germline V gene. Here the CDR3 DNA reads TGCGCCAGCAGTCGACTAGCGGGGGGTGAGCAGTTCTTC. As protein: CASSRLAGGEQFF.

Concerning this clone: One end of the junction is discordant with germline, which a read error may explain. The rearrangement joins TRBV10-3 to TRBJ2-7; D is ambiguous. Germline loops: CDR1 ENHRY, CDR2 SYGVKD. CDR3 length equals 12 residues. The CDR3: CAISDHSYERYF. The CDR3 DNA follows: TGTGCCATCAGTGATCATTCTTACGAGCGGTACTTC.

The genes are TRBV5-4 and TRBJ2-7, with D maybe TRBD1 (6 bases). Per germline, CDR1 SGHNT and CDR2 YYREEE (reference sequence). The V gene lost 1 base and the J gene lost 5 bases, with 19 bases spanning the gap. This CDR3 has 16 residues. CDR3 region: CASSLLSGTPSDEQYF. The CDR3 region has the DNA TGTGCCAGCAGCTTGTTGTCTGGGACACCCTCGGACGAGCAGTACTTC.

CDR3 nucleotides: TGTGCCAGCAAGAAAAGCGGGAGTTTCGATGAGCAGTTCTTC. This sequence encodes CASKKSGSFDEQFF. J is TRBJ2-1 and V is TRBV7-2, with 8 bases identical to TRBD2. The CDR3 extends over 14 amino acids. From germline, CDR1 is SGHTA and CDR2 FQGNSA. The V gene end was trimmed by 7 bases and the J gene end by 8 bases; junction bases not matched to a gene: 10.

This chain connects TRBV5-5 to TRBJ1-5, with 7 bases aligning to TRBD1. The V gene's germline CDR1 is SGHKS and CDR2 YYEKEE (reference sequence). CDR3 size: 15 residues. V shed 0 bases and J 10 bases; nucleotides not matched to a gene: 10. CDR3 loop: CASSLGQGGGGPQHF. The DNA of the CDR3 is TGTGCCAGCAGCTTGGGACAGGGTGGGGGAGGACCCCAGCATTTT.

The chain links TRBV15 to TRBJ2-1; 12 bases agree with TRBD2. This CDR3 contains 18 residues. Germline values: CDR1 LNHNV, CDR2 YYDKDF (reference sequence). The trim removed 3 bases at V and 0 bases at J, leaving 6 bases unmatched. The CDR3 reads CATSRGLAGFSSYNEQFF. CDR3 bases: TGTGCCACCAGCAGGGGACTAGCGGGTTTTAGCTCCTACAATGAGCAGTTCTTC.

This chain connects TRBV9 to TRBJ2-5; D is perhaps TRBD1 (5 bases). Per germline, CDR1 SGDLS and CDR2 YYNGEE. The CDR3 runs 15 residues. Between the trimmed V and J ends, which lost 6 bases and 1 base, there was a span of 16 bases. The CDR3 nucleotides read TGTGCCAGCACTGCGTGGGGCCGACCCCAAGAGACCCAGTACTTC. Translating it yields CASTAWGRPQETQYF. Using reference TRBV9 and TRBJ2-5 for the parts outside the CDR3, the full variable domain is DSGVTQTPKHLITATGQRVTLRCSPRSGDLSVYWYQQSLDQGLQFLIQYYNGEERAKGNILERFSAQQFPDLHSELNLSSLELGDSALYFCASTAWGRPQETQYFGPGTRLLVL.